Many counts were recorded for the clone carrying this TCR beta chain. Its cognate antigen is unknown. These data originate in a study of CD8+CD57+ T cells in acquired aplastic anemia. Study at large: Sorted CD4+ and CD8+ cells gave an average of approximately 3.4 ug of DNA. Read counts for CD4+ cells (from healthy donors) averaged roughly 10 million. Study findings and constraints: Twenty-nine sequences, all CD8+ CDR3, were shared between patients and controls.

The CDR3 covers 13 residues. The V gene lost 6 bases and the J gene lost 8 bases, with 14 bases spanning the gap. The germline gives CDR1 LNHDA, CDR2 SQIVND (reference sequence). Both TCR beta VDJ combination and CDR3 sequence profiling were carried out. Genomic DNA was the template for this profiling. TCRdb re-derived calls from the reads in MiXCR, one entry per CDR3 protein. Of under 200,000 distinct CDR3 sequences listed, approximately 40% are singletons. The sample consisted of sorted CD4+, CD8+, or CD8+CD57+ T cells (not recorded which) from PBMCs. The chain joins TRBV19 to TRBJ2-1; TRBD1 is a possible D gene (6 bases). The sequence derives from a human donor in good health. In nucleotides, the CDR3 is TGTGCCAGTAGAAGAGGGGGTTGGCATGAGCAGTTCTTC. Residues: CASRRGGWHEQFF. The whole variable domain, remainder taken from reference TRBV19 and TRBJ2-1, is DGGITQSPKYLFRKEGQNVTLSCEQNLNHDAMYWYRQDPGQGLRLIYYSQIVNDFQKGDIAEGYSVSREKKESFPLTVTSAQKNPTAFYLCASRRGGWHEQFFGPGTRLTVL.